The 30 T cell receptor beta chains below all came from one sample that was sequenced in a study of response to subunit inactivated influenza vaccine (dated by TCRdb to 2016 to 2019). The method behind the library was RT-PCR. Sequenced on an Illumina HiSeq 2500. TCRdb reanalyzed the raw reads on its own, using fastp at Q25 for trimming and MiXCR for clone calling, and kept in-frame beta chains. When rows share a CDR3 protein, they turn into one entry using the most common DNA and genes. The sample table lists hundreds of thousands of distinct CDR3 sequences, 11% of them with a count of one. The ten largest account for about 10% of the sample. These records were also assigned to another study, of T cells expressing NK-cell markers. The second study also describes: TCR beta cDNA libraries were prepared using 5'RACE template switching, which introduced a universal primer site and unique molecular identifiers.

The sequenced sample was PBMCs from blood, obtained on the day of vaccination. The receptors were gathered from a man aged 50-59 years who received an inactivated influenza vaccine. Donor details come from another sample of the same person, matched by shared clones.

This clonotype was observed many times. This rearrangement joins TRBV7-8 to TRBJ2-7; D remains unclear. Deletions cut 2 bases from V and 2 bases from J, with 10 bases between. CDR1 SGHVS and CDR2 FQNEAQ come from the germline V gene. The length of the CDR3 is 14 residues. Here the CDR3 DNA reads TGTGCCAGCAGCTTAAATCCGCCAACCTACGAGCAGTACTTC. This sequence encodes CASSLNPPTYEQYF. The variable domain in full, completed from reference TRBV7-8 and TRBJ2-7, reads GAGVSQSPRYKVAKRGQDVALRCDPISGHVSLFWYQQALGQGPEFLTYFQNEAQLDKSGLPSDRFFAERPEGSVSTLKIQRTQQEDSAVYLCASSLNPPTYEQYFGPGTRLTVT.

This clonotype was picked up a small number of times. This chain uses TRBV5-5 with TRBJ2-1, with 7 nucleotides matching TRBD2. The CDR3 extends over 17 amino acids. V lost 0 bases to trimming and J lost 4 bases; unmatched junction nucleotides: 10. Germline V gene sequence: CDR1 SGHKS, CDR2 YYEKEE (reference sequence). CDR3 nucleotide sequence: TGTGCCAGCAGCTTGGTCTGGCGACTAGCCTCGTACAATGAGCAGTTCTTC. This gives the protein CASSLVWRLASYNEQFF.

J is TRBJ2-1 and V is TRBV5-1; TRBD2 aligns across 9 bases. Looked up from germline, CDR1 is SGHRS and CDR2 is YFSETQ. V lost 4 bases, J lost 7 bases, and 12 bases stayed unmatched. The CDR3 contains 16 residues. The chain's CDR3 is CASSPAGAGGVNEQFF. For the CDR3, the DNA is TGCGCCAGCAGCCCAGCGGGAGCGGGGGGTGTGAATGAGCAGTTCTTC.

This clonotype was seen a few times. This chain connects TRBV7-8 to TRBJ2-1; TRBD1 aligns across 11 bases. In germline, CDR1 is SGHVS, CDR2 FQNEAQ. CDR3 length: 16 amino acids. J lost 4 bases, V lost 7 bases, and 9 bases had no gene match. CDR3 in DNA: TGTGCCAGCACCCCCCGGACAGGGGGCCAATACAATGAGCAGTTCTTC. It codes for CASTPRTGGQYNEQFF. The full variable domain, its missing parts supplied by reference TRBV7-8 and TRBJ2-1, is GAGVSQSPRYKVAKRGQDVALRCDPISGHVSLFWYQQALGQGPEFLTYFQNEAQLDKSGLPSDRFFAERPEGSVSTLKIQRTQQEDSAVYLCASTPRTGGQYNEQFFGPGTRLTVL.

This clonotype was seen a few times. The chain recombines TRBV10-2 with TRBJ2-7; TRBD1 matches 7 bases. V lost 6 bases to trimming and J lost 4 bases; unmatched junction nucleotides: 9. This CDR3 region has 14 residues. The germline V gene has CDR1 WSHSY and CDR2 SAAADI. CDR3 amino acids: CASRPTGSRYEQYF. As DNA, the CDR3 is TGCGCCAGCAGACCGACAGGGAGTAGGTACGAGCAGTACTTC.

This sequence joins TRBV5-1 and TRBJ2-3, with D maybe TRBD1 (5 bases). V lost 2 bases to trimming and J lost 4 bases, with 17 bases between them. The CDR3 contains 16 residues. Germline values: CDR1 SGHRS, CDR2 YFSETQ. Written as DNA, the CDR3 is TGCGCCAGCAGCTTCCAGGGCGAGTTTCATGCAGATACGCAGTATTTT. This translates into CASSFQGEFHADTQYF.

The chain carries TRBV6-2 or TRBV6-3 and TRBJ2-3; D gene unclear. The CDR3 covers 13 residues. Trimming took 4 bases from V and 4 from J, leaving 9 bases between them. Per the germline V gene, CDR1 is MNHEY and CDR2 is SVGEGT. CDR3 protein: CASSSEFSDTQYF. In nucleotides, the CDR3 is TGTGCCAGCAGTTCGGAGTTCTCAGATACGCAGTATTTT.

V is TRBV18 and J is TRBJ2-4, with TRBD2 matching 8 bases. V dropped 3 bases and J dropped 6; count of bases not matched to a gene: 4. From germline, CDR1 is KGHSH and CDR2 LQKENI. The CDR3 totals 14 residues. The chain's CDR3 is CASSPYAGGNIQYF. CDR3 bases: TGTGCCAGCTCACCCTATGCGGGAGGAAACATTCAGTACTTC.

This chain links TRBV20-1 with TRBJ2-1; 8 bases fit TRBD2. This CDR3 is 14 amino acids long. Per germline, CDR1 DFQATT and CDR2 SNEGSKA (reference sequence). Germline trimming cut 6 bases from V and 6 bases from J; bases unmatched to any gene: 10. CDR3 sequence (DNA): TGCAGTGCCCGGACTAGCAGCCTCTTCAATGAGCAGTTCTTC. This gives the protein CSARTSSLFNEQFF.

The chain is built from TRBV10-3 and TRBJ2-5; 7 bases agree with TRBD1. V lost 4 bases to trimming and J lost 2 bases; unmatched junction nucleotides: 7. CDR3 size: 15 residues. Germline loops: CDR1 ENHRY, CDR2 SYGVKD. The CDR3, as DNA: TGTGCCATCAGTGTCACAGGGGAGCAGCAAGAGACCCAGTACTTC. Amino acid sequence: CAISVTGEQQETQYF.

This clonotype was recorded a few times. V usage is TRBV6-1 and J usage is TRBJ1-2, with 9 bases matching TRBD1. The CDR3 spans 15 residues. Germline V gene lookup returns CDR1 MNHNS and CDR2 SASEGT. Trimming took 6 bases from V and 7 from J; bases not matched to a gene: 12. CDR3 in amino acids: CASSPSLGTGSGYTF. The CDR3, as DNA: TGTGCCAGCAGCCCAAGCCTAGGGACAGGGAGTGGCTACACCTTC.

This clonotype was counted between two and nine times. CDR3 sequence (DNA): TGCAGTGCTAGAGGGACAGGAGAGACCCAGTACTTC. Amino acids: CSARGTGETQYF. The chain couples TRBV20-1 to TRBJ2-5; the match to TRBD1 covers 7 bases. Trimming took 1 base from V and 4 from J; bases not matched to a gene: 0. This CDR3 has 12 residues. Germline values: CDR1 DFQATT, CDR2 SNEGSKA (reference sequence).

The chain links TRBV20-1 to TRBJ2-5; D assignment may be TRBD1 or TRBD2 (5 bases each). The germline V and J ends were trimmed by 6 bases and 5 bases, with 16 bases remaining between them. Germline loops: CDR1 DFQATT, CDR2 SNEGSKA (reference sequence). CDR3 length: 13 amino acids. The chain's CDR3 is CSAPGTVRETQYF. The CDR3 DNA follows: TGCAGTGCCCCAGGGACGGTCAGGGAGACCCAGTACTTC.

At least ten counts were recorded for this clonotype. The chain employs TRBV25-1 and TRBJ2-7; 9 nucleotides match TRBD1. The CDR3 is made up of 16 amino acids. Germline-derived CDR1 and CDR2 are MGHDK and SYGVNS. V lost 4 bases to trimming and J lost 4 bases; unmatched junction nucleotides: 11. CDR3 loop: CASSVSHGQGRYEQYF. CDR3 sequence (DNA): TGTGCCAGCAGTGTTTCACATGGACAGGGGAGGTACGAGCAGTACTTC.

The rearrangement joins TRBV20-1 to TRBJ1-3, with D unresolved. Trimming shortened V by 3 bases and J by 2 bases, and 8 bases separated the two germline ends. Germline CDR1 and CDR2: DFQATT and SNEGSKA (reference sequence). The CDR3 consists of 13 residues. CDR3 DNA sequence: TGCAGTGCTAGTCAGGCAGCTGGAAACACCATATATTTT. Translated: CSASQAAGNTIYF.

This clonotype has a handful of counts. The chain couples TRBV7-9 to TRBJ2-3; tentatively, D is TRBD2 (6 bases). The CDR3 runs to 16 residues. Germline CDR1 reads SEHNR; CDR2 reads FQNEAQ (reference sequence). V was clipped by 4 bases and J by 1 base, with 15 bases between them. The CDR3 is CASSSSGPTRTDTQYF. The CDR3 nucleotides are TGTGCCAGCAGCTCGAGCGGGCCAACGCGCACAGATACGCAGTATTTT.

The chain combines TRBV29-1 with TRBJ2-7; 8 bases agree with TRBD1. CDR1 is SQVTM, CDR2 ANQGSEA, per germline. The CDR3 sequence is 12 residues long. Trimming at V came to 8 bases and at J to 9 bases, leaving 12 bases not matched to a gene. Here the CDR3 reads CSFRQGRGMQYF. The CDR3 DNA sequence: TGCAGCTTTCGACAGGGGCGAGGGATGCAGTACTTC.

The chain recombines TRBV7-9 with TRBJ2-7; the match to TRBD1 covers 8 bases. Per the germline V gene, CDR1 is SEHNR and CDR2 is FQNEAQ (reference sequence). This CDR3 spans 14 amino acids. V lost 5 bases and J lost 4; bases outside the gene matches: 7. CDR3 sequence (DNA): TGTGCCAGCAGCGACGGGACAGGTCTTTACGAGCAGTACTTC. Amino acids: CASSDGTGLYEQYF.

This clonotype was recorded a few times. This chain links TRBV9 with TRBJ2-3, with 10 bases lining up with TRBD2. CDR1 SGDLS and CDR2 YYNGEE come from the germline V gene. The junction had 10 bases not matched to a gene; V was cut back by 0 bases and J by 3 bases. CDR3 length: 18 residues. In DNA, the CDR3 is TGTGCCAGCAGCGTAGACTCCCAGCGGGGGGGCCGTACAGATACGCAGTATTTT. Protein sequence: CASSVDSQRGGRTDTQYF.

This clonotype has only a few counts. This rearrangement joins TRBV11-2 to TRBJ2-3, with 9 bases that match TRBD2. Germline assignment: CDR1 SGHAT and CDR2 FQNNGV. This CDR3 has 20 residues. J was trimmed by 2 bases and V by 7 bases; bases with no gene match: 22. The CDR3 here is CASTDERGLAGTTYTDTQYF. Written as DNA, the CDR3 is TGTGCCAGCACTGACGAAAGGGGGCTAGCGGGGACAACATACACAGATACGCAGTATTTT.

This clonotype has a handful of counts. This chain uses TRBV12-3 or TRBV12-4 with TRBJ1-5; perhaps TRBD1 as D (5 bases). V lost 6 bases, J lost 2 bases, and 14 bases lay in between. This CDR3 spans 15 amino acids. The CDR3 here is CASSWGRAGNQPQHF. CDR3 nucleotides: TGTGCCAGCAGCTGGGGGAGGGCTGGCAATCAGCCCCAGCATTTT.

This clonotype was seen a handful of times. CDR3 nucleotide sequence: TGTGCCAGCAGCTCAGGACTAGCGGGAAGACCACTGGATACGCAGTATTTT. It codes for CASSSGLAGRPLDTQYF. The V and J genes are TRBV7-2 and TRBJ2-3, with 12 bases that match TRBD2. V was pared by 4 bases and J by 6 bases, with 11 bases of the junction left unmatched. CDR3 length: 17 amino acids. CDR1 and CDR2 from the germline V gene are SGHTA and FQGNSA.

This clonotype has just a few counts. CDR3 nucleotides: TGTGCCAGCAGCGAGCAGGCGACAGGTGAAGCTTTCTTT. Amino acid sequence: CASSEQATGEAFF. The rearrangement uses TRBV9 and TRBJ1-1; D perhaps matches TRBD1 (6 bases). Germline CDR1 is SGDLS and CDR2 is YYNGEE. V shed 3 bases and J shed 7 bases, with 13 bases lying between them. There are 13 residues in the CDR3.

This clonotype was detected only a few times. The J gene is TRBJ2-7, the V gene TRBV29-1; possibly TRBD1 or TRBD2 for D (5 bases each). Trimming removed 4 bases from V and 4 bases from J, with 14 bases in between. Germline CDR1 SQVTM, CDR2 ANQGSEA. This CDR3 is built from 13 residues. The CDR3 nucleotides are TGCAGCGTTGGGTTTGGCAGGGAGTACGAGCAGTACTTC. Protein: CSVGFGREYEQYF.

CDR3 residues: CASSSSREQYF. The CDR3 DNA reads as TGTGCCAGCAGTTCAAGTCGAGAGCAGTACTTC. This chain uses TRBV12-3 or TRBV12-4 with TRBJ2-7; D is undetermined. This CDR3 region has 11 residues. V was shortened by 4 bases and J by 7 bases, with 8 bases between the two germline ends.

This chain joins TRBV9 and TRBJ2-1, with D possibly matching TRBD1 (6 bases). Germline assignment: CDR1 SGDLS and CDR2 YYNGEE. Trimming shortened V by 3 bases and J by 6 bases, and 13 bases separated the two germline ends. This CDR3 has 14 residues. The chain's CDR3 is CASSADSGLNEQFF. DNA for the CDR3: TGTGCCAGCAGCGCGGACAGCGGACTCAATGAGCAGTTCTTC.

This clonotype was recorded a few times. V usage is TRBV10-3 and J usage is TRBJ2-7; no definite D call. This CDR3 spans 15 amino acids. Trimming took 4 bases from V and 3 from J, leaving 16 bases between them. The germline V gene encodes CDR1 ENHRY and CDR2 SYGVKD. CDR3 DNA sequence: TGTGCCATCAGTGGCCCGTCCGGAACCGTCTACGAGCAGTACTTC. Amino acid sequence: CAISGPSGTVYEQYF.

This clonotype was seen a handful of times. The chain couples TRBV4-3 to TRBJ1-5; 7 positions agree with TRBD1. Germline CDR1 LGHNA, CDR2 YSLEER. V shed 1 base and J 4 bases; nucleotides not matched to a gene: 4. The CDR3 spans 15 residues. CDR3 loop: CASSQVYRGNQPQHF. CDR3 sequence (DNA): TGCGCCAGCAGCCAAGTGTACAGGGGAAATCAGCCCCAGCATTTT.

Only a few counts were recorded for this clonotype. The gene calls are TRBV5-1 and TRBJ2-5; tentatively, D is TRBD1 or TRBD2 (5 bases each). Germline V lookup: CDR1 SGHRS, CDR2 YFSETQ. V was trimmed by 4 bases and J by 2 bases, leaving 12 bases between them. This CDR3 region has 14 residues. CDR3 amino acids: CASSPGAPQETQYF. CDR3 sequence (DNA): TGCGCCAGCAGCCCCGGGGCACCACAAGAGACCCAGTACTTC.

The chain recombines TRBV15 with TRBJ2-3; D may be TRBD2 (5 bases). CDR3 length: 16 residues. CDR1 LNHNV and CDR2 YYDKDF come from the germline V gene (reference sequence). With 3 bases removed from V and 0 bases from J, the gap between germline ends came to 13 bases. DNA of the CDR3: TGTGCCACCAGCAGGGAAGCGGATACTAGCACAGATACGCAGTATTTT. It yields the protein CATSREADTSTDTQYF.